This T cell receptor beta chain comes out of a study of cytomegalovirus exposure and HLA in healthy donors. Study details: There were just under 400 genotyped donors. Of these, about 86% fell in the genetic ancestry cluster associated with self-reported Caucasian donors. Overall study results and limits: A later analysis reportedly found fewer N-insertions in an Asian-associated ancestry cluster than the roughly 670-donor mean. A later analysis showed that HLA-associated TCR beta chains had undergone more clonal expansion than equally common others.

Amplification used 60 Vbeta primers and 13 Jbeta primers. Assay used: immunoSEQ multiplex PCR; TCRdb lists only in-frame clones, some missing. This table has some 99,000 clones, 73% appearing once. V was pared by 3 bases and J by 2 bases, with 17 bases between. Germline V lookup: CDR1 SGDLS, CDR2 YYNGEE. This CDR3 has 16 amino acids. This clone has a single count. As yet, its antigen is unknown. V and J are TRBV9 and TRBJ1-2; D is undetermined. This TCR was recovered from a man aged 35 to 55 in good health and CMV-seronegative. The sequencing sample was made of PBMCs. DNA of the CDR3: TGTGCCAGCAGCGCCCGCGCGACTTGGAACAACTATGGCTACACCTTC. Residues: CASSARATWNNYGYTF.